This T cell receptor beta chain was obtained from a study of cytomegalovirus exposure and HLA in healthy donors. Study at large: Among the 350 to 400 donors who were genotyped, about 80% fell in the genetic ancestry cluster that is associated with self-reported Caucasian donors. The study, taken as a whole, reports: In a later analysis, at a false discovery rate of 0.05, approximately 18,000 TCR beta sequences were associated with HLA alleles. Later analysis demonstrated an association between a missense DCLRE1C variant and TCR beta V- and J-gene trimming.

The primer mix had 60 Vbeta and 13 Jbeta primers. Some clones are missing from TCRdb's copy, which holds only in-frame ones; the method was immunoSEQ multiplex PCR. The table shows some 200,000 clones, with 81% occurring only once. With regard to this clone: Its antigen is unknown.

V lost 2 bases, J lost 8 bases, and 16 bases lay in between. Germline V gene lookup returns CDR1 MNHEY and CDR2 SVGAGI. CDR3 length: 15 amino acids. This chain connects TRBV6-5 to TRBJ1-3; D gene unclear. The sequence was collected from a woman between 25 and 40 years old in good health and CMV-seronegative. Sequences were obtained from PBMCs. CDR3 bases: TGTGCCAGCAGTTACAGGTCCCTGGTCGGGGACACCATATATTTT. It yields the protein CASSYRSLVGDTIYF.